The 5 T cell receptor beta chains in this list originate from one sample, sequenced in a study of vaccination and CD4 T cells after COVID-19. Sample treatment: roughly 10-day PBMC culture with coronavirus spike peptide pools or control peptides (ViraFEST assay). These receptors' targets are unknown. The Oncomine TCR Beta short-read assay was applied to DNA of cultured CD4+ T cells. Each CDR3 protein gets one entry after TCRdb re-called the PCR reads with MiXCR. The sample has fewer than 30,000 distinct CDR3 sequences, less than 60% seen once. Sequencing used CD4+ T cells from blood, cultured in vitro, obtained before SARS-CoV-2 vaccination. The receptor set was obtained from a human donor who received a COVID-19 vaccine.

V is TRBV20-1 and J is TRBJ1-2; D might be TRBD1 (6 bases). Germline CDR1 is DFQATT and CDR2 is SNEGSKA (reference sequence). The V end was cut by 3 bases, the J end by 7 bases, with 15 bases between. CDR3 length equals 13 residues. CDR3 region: CSASTGAAGGYTF. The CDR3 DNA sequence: TGCAGTGCTAGTACGGGGGCTGCTGGTGGCTACACCTTC.

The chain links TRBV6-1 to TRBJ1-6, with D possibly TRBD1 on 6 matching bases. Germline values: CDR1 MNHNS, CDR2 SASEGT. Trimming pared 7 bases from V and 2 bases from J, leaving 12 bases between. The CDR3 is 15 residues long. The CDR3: CASNRDTAYNSPLHF. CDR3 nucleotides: TGTGCCAGCAATCGGGACACCGCCTATAATTCACCCCTCCACTTT.

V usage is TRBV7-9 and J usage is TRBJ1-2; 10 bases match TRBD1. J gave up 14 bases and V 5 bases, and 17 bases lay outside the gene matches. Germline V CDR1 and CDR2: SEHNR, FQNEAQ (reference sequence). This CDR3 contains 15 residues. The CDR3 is CASSRTLGTGAVSTF. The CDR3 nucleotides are TGTGCCAGCAGCCGAACGCTCGGGACAGGGGCTGTTTCGACCTTC.

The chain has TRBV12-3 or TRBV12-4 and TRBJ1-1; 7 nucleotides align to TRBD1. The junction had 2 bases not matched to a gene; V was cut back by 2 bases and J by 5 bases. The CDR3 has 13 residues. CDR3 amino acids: CASSLLRGTEAFF. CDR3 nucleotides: TGTGCCAGCAGTTTACTCAGGGGGACTGAAGCTTTCTTT.

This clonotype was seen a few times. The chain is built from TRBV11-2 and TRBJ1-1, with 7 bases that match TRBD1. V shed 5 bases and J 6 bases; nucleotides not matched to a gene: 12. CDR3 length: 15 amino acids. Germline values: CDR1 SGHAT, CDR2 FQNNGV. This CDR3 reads CASSQTTGKIPEAFF. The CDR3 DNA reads TGTGCCAGCAGCCAGACGACAGGGAAAATACCTGAAGCTTTCTTT.